These 12 T cell receptor beta chains came from one sample sequenced in a study of a mutant IDH1 vaccine in newly diagnosed glioma. Method: immunoSEQ multiplex PCR; TCRdb's copy keeps in-frame clones and lacks some. The sample has tens of thousands of clones, approximately 80% seen once. Indicated time point: baseline, week 1 (first vaccination visit). Treatment in this sample: pre-vaccination baseline after standard-of-care therapy. Sequencing was performed on PBMCs, taken from a glioma patient treated with radiotherapy, temozolomide or both. Every receptor here comes from a man between 18 and 35 years old with glioma.

The rearrangement links TRBV5-8 to TRBJ2-7; 8 positions agree with TRBD2. CDR3 size: 15 residues. The ends lost 3 bases at V and 2 bases at J; junction bases unmatched: 7. Germline V CDR1 and CDR2: SGHTS, YDEGEE. CDR3 coding DNA: TGTGCCAGCAGCTCCTTCCCGGGACTAGCCTACGAGCAGTACTTC. Residues: CASSSFPGLAYEQYF.

The J gene is TRBJ2-7, the V gene TRBV10-3; 8 nucleotides agree with TRBD1. Germline CDR1 and CDR2: ENHRY and SYGVKD. The CDR3 consists of 14 residues. After removal of 8 bases from V and 4 bases from J, the junction contained 10 bases not matched to a gene. The CDR3: CAIGRGLTEYEQYF. CDR3 in DNA: TGTGCCATCGGCAGGGGGCTTACCGAATACGAGCAGTACTTC.

The chain couples TRBV6-1 to TRBJ1-5; D not certain. The CDR3 is made up of 14 amino acids. Trimming took off 7 bases at V and 2 bases at J, with 12 bases between the two ends. Germline CDR1 is MNHNS and CDR2 is SASEGT. The CDR3 is CASTFGRGNQPQHF. CDR3 nucleotides: TGTGCCAGCACATTCGGTCGGGGCAATCAGCCCCAGCATTTT.

This sequence joins TRBV14 and TRBJ2-1, with D tentatively TRBD2 (6 bases). This CDR3 spans 15 amino acids. Germline V lookup: CDR1 SGHDN, CDR2 FVKESK. Trimming removed 5 bases at V and 3 bases at J, with 14 bases between. The CDR3 nucleotides are TGTGCCAGCAGCAATTCCGGGACTTACTACAATGAGCAGTTCTTC. It specifies CASSNSGTYYNEQFF. The full variable domain, its missing parts supplied by reference TRBV14 and TRBJ2-1, is EAGVTQFPSHSVIEKGQTVTLRCDPISGHDNLYWYRRVMGKEIKFLLHFVKESKQDESGMPNNRFLAERTGGTYSTLKVQPAELEDSGVYFCASSNSGTYYNEQFFGPGTRLTVL.

The chain couples TRBV5-4 to TRBJ2-7; TRBD2 is a possible D gene (6 bases). CDR3 length equals 15 residues. Trimming left V 4 bases short and J 4 bases short, with 18 bases between. Per germline, CDR1 SGHNT and CDR2 YYREEE (reference sequence). The CDR3 DNA follows: TGTGCCAGCAGCCCGGGGACTCCTACAAATTACGAGCAGTACTTC. Translating gives CASSPGTPTNYEQYF.

The chain uses TRBV4-3 and TRBJ2-7, with unresolved D. The CDR3 extends over 13 amino acids. The V end lost 0 bases, the J end lost 6 bases, and 9 bases lay between the germline ends. CDR1 is LGHNA, CDR2 YSLEER, per germline. DNA for the CDR3: TGCGCCAGCAGCCAAGAGGCGGAGAGCGAGCAGTACTTC. This encodes CASSQEAESEQYF.

The chain is built from TRBV7-2 and TRBJ1-3, with D uncertain. Trimming shortened V by 5 bases and J by 7 bases, and 15 bases separated the two germline ends. The CDR3 consists of 14 residues. The germline CDR1 and CDR2 sequences are SGHTA and FQGNSA. CDR3 sequence: CASSPTAIGNTIYF. The CDR3 DNA reads TGTGCCAGCAGCCCCACGGCGATTGGGAACACCATATATTTT. Full variable domain (remainder filled in from reference TRBV7-2 and TRBJ1-3): GAGVSQSPSNKVTEKGKDVELRCDPISGHTALYWYRQSLGQGLEFLIYFQGNSAPDKSGLPSDRFSAERTGGSVSTLTIQRTQQEDSAVYLCASSPTAIGNTIYFGEGSWLTVV.

CDR3 bases: TGTGCCAGTTCTCCCGGGACAGGGAGGAGGGGCTACACCTTC. This encodes CASSPGTGRRGYTF. This chain joins TRBV19 and TRBJ1-2, with TRBD1 identical over 9 bases. CDR1 and CDR2 (germline): LNHDA, SQIVND (reference sequence). The CDR3 runs 14 residues. The V gene end was trimmed by 8 bases and the J gene end by 8 bases; junction bases not matched to a gene: 12.

In this sample, this clone turned up a few times. This CDR3 is also generated by other DNA sequences in the sample. CDR3: CASSPDRGAGNTIYF. The CDR3 DNA reads TGCGCCAGCAGCCCCGACCGGGGGGCTGGAAACACCATATATTTT. This chain connects TRBV4-3 to TRBJ1-3, with D perhaps matching TRBD1 (5 bases). There are 15 residues in the CDR3. The ends were cut back, 4 bases at V and 2 bases at J, with 12 bases in the middle. Germline CDR1 reads LGHNA; CDR2 reads YSLEER.

V is TRBV7-9 and J is TRBJ2-1; 9 bases line up with TRBD1. In germline, CDR1 is SEHNR, CDR2 FQNEAQ (reference sequence). The CDR3 extends over 14 amino acids. The ends lost 7 bases at V and 7 bases at J; junction bases unmatched: 8. The CDR3 loop reads CASNKQGAWNEQFF. The CDR3 DNA is TGTGCCAGCAACAAACAGGGGGCCTGGAATGAGCAGTTCTTC. Full variable domain (outside the CDR3, taken from reference TRBV7-9 and TRBJ2-1): DTGVSQNPRHKITKRGQNVTFRCDPISEHNRLYWYRQTLGQGPEFLTYFQNEAQLEKSRLLSDRFSAERPKGSFSTLEIQRTEQGDSAMYLCASNKQGAWNEQFFGPGTRLTVL.

The chain links TRBV19 to TRBJ2-1; D is possibly TRBD1 (6 bases). From germline, CDR1 is LNHDA and CDR2 SQIVND (reference sequence). The CDR3 contains 13 residues. Trimming removed 3 bases from V and 4 bases from J, with 7 bases in between. The CDR3 bases are TGTGCCAGTAGTATGCAGGGGTACAATGAGCAGTTCTTC. Translation: CASSMQGYNEQFF.

V and J are TRBV11-1 and TRBJ1-2; tentatively, D is TRBD1 (6 bases). V lost 5 bases and J 4 bases, leaving 14 bases between the germline ends. The CDR3 covers 14 residues. CDR1 and CDR2 (germline): SGHAT, FQDESV (reference sequence). DNA of the CDR3: TGTGCCAGCAGCGCAAACAGGGCCGGCTATGGCTACACCTTC. It codes for CASSANRAGYGYTF.